The source of this TCR beta chain is a study of OX40 agonist ivuxolimab in advanced cancers. Libraries were prepared by immunoSEQ multiplex PCR; TCRdb keeps only in-frame clonotypes and omits some of them. Among about 35,000 clones listed, over 75% were seen once. The CDR3 sequence is 15 residues long. Trimming shortened V by 1 base and J by 3 bases, and 10 bases separated the two germline ends. Germline values: CDR1 SGDLS, CDR2 YYNGEE. The clonotype originates from an adult with an advanced solid tumor such as melanoma, head and neck, liver or kidney cancer. The material was CD4+ or CD8+ T cells sorted from blood, obtained in a trial of the OX40 agonist ivuxolimab. This chain uses TRBV9 with TRBJ2-2; tentatively, D is TRBD1 or TRBD2 (5 bases each). The CDR3 DNA reads as TGTGCCAGCAGCGTATCCGAGGGGTACACCGGGGAGCTGTTTTTT. It codes for CASSVSEGYTGELFF.